Sequencing of this T cell receptor (beta chain) was carried out in a study of Ad26.COV2.S vaccination and SARS-CoV-2 variants. Treatment specified: around 19 received Ad26.COV2.S at low or high dose, single or two shots; about 5 received placebo; per-sample allocation not given. Sampling happened 63 days after the first vaccine or placebo injection. Measured with immunoSEQ multiplex PCR; TCRdb has only the in-frame clones, and not every one. The sample has roughly 350,000 clones, 70% to 90% seen once. Study-level results: Vaccinated individuals (as opposed to placebo recipients) had higher spike-specific TCR breadth. Substantial breadth in spike-specific CD8+ and CD4+ T cell responses was reportedly seen after vaccination. Recipients of either vaccine or placebo displayed similar breadth of non-spike TCRs.

As concerns this clone: Antigen unknown.

This CDR3 comprises 15 residues. Looked up from germline, CDR1 is MNHEY and CDR2 is SMNVEV (reference sequence). The V segment lost 4 bases and the J segment 7 bases; nucleotides outside the gene matches: 7. The sequencing here drew on peripheral blood, taken in a trial of Ad26.COV2.S vaccine versus placebo. The sequence was obtained from a person between 18 and 60 years old who received the Ad26.COV2.S COVID-19 vaccine or a placebo. This chain connects TRBV27 to TRBJ2-1, with TRBD1 matching 10 bases. CDR3 sequence reads: CASSSPTGGLNEQFF. The CDR3 DNA follows: TGTGCCAGCAGTTCGCCGACAGGGGGCTTGAATGAGCAGTTCTTC.